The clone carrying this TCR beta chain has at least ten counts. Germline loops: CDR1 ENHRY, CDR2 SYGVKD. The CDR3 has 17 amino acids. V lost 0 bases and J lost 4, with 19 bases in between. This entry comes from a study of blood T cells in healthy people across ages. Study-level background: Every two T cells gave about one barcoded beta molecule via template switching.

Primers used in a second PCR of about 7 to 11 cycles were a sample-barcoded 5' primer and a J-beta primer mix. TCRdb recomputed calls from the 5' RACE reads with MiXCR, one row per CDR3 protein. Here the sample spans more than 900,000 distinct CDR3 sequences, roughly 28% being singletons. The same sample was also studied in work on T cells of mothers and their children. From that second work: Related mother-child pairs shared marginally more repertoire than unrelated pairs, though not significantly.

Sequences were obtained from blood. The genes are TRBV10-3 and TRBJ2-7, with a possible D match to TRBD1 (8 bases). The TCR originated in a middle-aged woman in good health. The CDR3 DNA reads TGTGCCATCAGTGAGTCGGAAGGGGGGGACAGGCCATACGAGCAGTACTTC. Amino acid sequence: CAISESEGGDRPYEQYF.